Sequencing of this T cell receptor beta chain was carried out in a study of regulatory T cells in long-lasting Graves disease. This clonotype was counted a few times. Sequencing libraries for TCR beta were prepared with iRepertoire HTBI primers and Arm-PCR of CDR3 regions. TCRdb reprocessed the multiplex PCR reads via MiXCR and lists one record per CDR3 protein. This sample has 400,000 to 550,000 distinct CDR3 sequences, with 14% to 15% found just once. Time point reported: newly diagnosed GD, antithyroid drugs for less than 3 months. There was RNA extracted from PBMCs, and the TCR library was made from it. Graves' disease diagnosis followed American Thyroid Association guidelines. This CDR3 has 13 amino acids. CDR1 is LNHNV and CDR2 is YYDKDF in the germline V gene (reference sequence). Trimming left V 6 bases short and J 4 bases short, with 12 bases between. The sample also formed part of further work on T cells in Graves' hyperthyroidism and ophthalmopathy.

This clonotype was sampled from a woman in her twenties or thirties with Graves disease. The sample consisted of peripheral blood mononuclear cells (PBMCs), taken at new diagnosis, from a patient treated with antithyroid drugs. The chain carries TRBV15 and TRBJ1-2; possible D gene TRBD1, 6 bases. The CDR3 loop is CATSTGQPYGYTF. CDR3 nucleotides: TGTGCCACCAGTACTGGACAGCCCTATGGCTACACCTTC.